Below, one T cell receptor (beta chain) is given with its context. No antigen is known for it. No clone much larger than this one lies a single base away; base qualities are absent. Collaborating institutions collected whole blood in K2EDTA tubes following their own protocols. For TCRbeta analysis, collaborators shipped samples in one of three forms: frozen whole blood, isolated PBMCs, or DNA extracted from either of those sample types. The immunoSEQ Assay, a bias-controlled multiplex PCR, was used to amplify TCRbeta CDR3 regions from genomic DNA. The study's own analysis went as follows. The number of nucleated cells in each sample was estimated by amplification of reference gene primers within the assay. To quantify the absolute abundance of each unique TCRbeta CDR3 rearrangement, sequence reads were collapsed and filtered. For each sample, productive Simpson clonality was calculated as the square root of Simpson's diversity index across productive rearrangements. TCRdb mirrors the immuneACCESS table, restricted to in-frame sequences. Some clones are absent from its copies; in checked studies, under half trace to an unresolved V gene, and the reason for the others is unknown. The V and J calls and clone size come from that table; D and trimming were worked out from the DNA. Present in this sample are about 170,000 clones, around 74% of which were seen just once. The ten largest account for around 3% of the sample.

The data originate from a study of blood T cell repertoires in COVID-19 (dated by TCRdb to the early 2020s). At the level of the whole study: Collaborator samples came from the United States, Italy and Spain and covered acute and convalescent phases of COVID-19. The prospective study material was composed of cDNA or gDNA derived from T cells, B-cell-depleted T cells, or PBMCs. Deeply sampled blood TCRbeta repertoires from subjects exposed to, actively infected with, or recovered from COVID-19 were included in the dataset. The repertoires were released in a freely available public database meant as a resource for research on the immune response to SARS-CoV-2. The samples were drawn from the first 160 participants of the ongoing ImmuneRACE study and from some 1,300 subjects provided by 6 global collaborators. The sample metadata nearly always contained a de-identified subject ID, COVID-19 status, age in years and sex. Where HLA class I and class II types were available, the types were taken from metadata supplied by the sample provider, not from assay-based typing.

Results and caveats for the whole study, not just this receptor: Clinical and demographic metadata were provided uncurated, with the amount varying by source and participant.

This clonotype was sampled from a woman aged 80 or over with acute or convalescent COVID-19. The sample comprised peripheral blood.

The CDR3 has the sequence CASSQVLRVNQPQHF. The base sequence is TGTGCCAGCAGCCAAGTACTCAGGGTCAATCAGCCCCAGCATTTT. Here the chain combines TRBV3-1 (or the pseudogene TRBV3-2) and TRBJ1-5, and the D gene may be TRBD1, 5 bases matching. From cysteine to phenylalanine, the CDR3 is 15 amino acids long. Here the CDR3 DNA is all that survives: 45 bases in frame from base 1. V lost 1 base and J lost 3 bases; the stretch between them is 10 bases long. CDR1 and CDR2, looked up from the germline V gene (reference sequence), are LGHDT and YNNKEL.